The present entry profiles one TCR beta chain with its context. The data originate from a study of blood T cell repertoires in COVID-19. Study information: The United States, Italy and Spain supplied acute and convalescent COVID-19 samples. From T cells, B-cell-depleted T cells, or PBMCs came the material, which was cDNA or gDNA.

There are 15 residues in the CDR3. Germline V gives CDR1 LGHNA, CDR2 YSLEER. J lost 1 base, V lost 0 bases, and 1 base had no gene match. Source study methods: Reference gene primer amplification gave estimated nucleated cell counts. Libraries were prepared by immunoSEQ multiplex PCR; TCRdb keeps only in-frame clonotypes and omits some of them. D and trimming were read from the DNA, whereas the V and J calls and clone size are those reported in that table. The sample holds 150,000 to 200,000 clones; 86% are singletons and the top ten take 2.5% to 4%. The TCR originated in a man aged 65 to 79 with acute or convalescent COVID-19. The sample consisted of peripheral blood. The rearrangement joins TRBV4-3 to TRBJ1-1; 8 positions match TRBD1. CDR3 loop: CASSQDGQGNTEAFF. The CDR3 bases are TGCGCCAGCAGCCAAGATGGACAGGGGAACACTGAAGCTTTCTTT.